This entry lists 25 T cell receptor beta chains sequenced from one sample in a study of glioma-infiltrating T cells. The iRepertoire nested amplicon-rescue multiplex PCR amplified TCR alpha and beta CDR3s from RNA. MiXCR was run by TCRdb on the multiplex PCR reads, yielding one entry per CDR3 protein. The table includes over 70,000 distinct CDR3 sequences, 23% detected once. The sample comprised glioma tissue, nonneoplastic brain tissue, or PBMCs (not recorded which). The source of these receptors is a human donor with low-grade glioma or glioblastoma, undergoing nonglioma brain surgery, or in good health (not recorded which).

This clonotype was counted ten times or more. This rearrangement joins TRBV29-1 to TRBJ2-1, with D maybe TRBD2 (5 bases). V was clipped by 1 base and J by 10 bases, with 14 bases between them. The CDR3 runs 13 residues. CDR1 and CDR2 from the germline V gene are SQVTM and ANQGSEA. The CDR3 protein is CSVEAGSLWEQFF. For the CDR3, the DNA is TGCAGCGTTGAAGCGGGAAGTCTTTGGGAGCAGTTCTTC.

As regards this clonotype: A much bigger clone sits one base away, suggesting this may be a read error. No conserved phenylalanine or tryptophan ends this CDR3, so it is likely a read error. The V and J genes are TRBV2 and TRBJ1-1; 8 nucleotides agree with TRBD1. CDR3 length equals 12 residues. Looked up from germline, CDR1 is SNHLY and CDR2 is FYNNEI. The V and J ends lost 9 bases and 9 bases, in that order; junction bases with no gene match: 9. The CDR3 is CARGTGGFKAFL. Here the CDR3 DNA reads TGTGCCAGAGGGACAGGAGGTTTTAAAGCTTTCCTT.

V and J are TRBV7-8 and TRBJ2-7, with a tentative D call TRBD1 (5 bases). There are 16 residues in the CDR3. Trimming removed 5 bases at V and 4 bases at J, with 21 bases between. In germline, CDR1 is SGHVS, CDR2 FQNEAQ. CDR3 sequence reads: CASSPILSGYGYEQYF. The CDR3 DNA follows: TGTGCCAGCAGCCCCATATTATCAGGGTATGGGTACGAGCAGTACTTC.

This clonotype was seen a handful of times. The V gene is TRBV19, the J gene TRBJ1-4, with D tentatively TRBD1 (5 bases). In germline, CDR1 is LNHDA, CDR2 SQIVND (reference sequence). V was pared by 2 bases and J by 4 bases, with 17 bases between. The CDR3 has 17 residues. CDR3 region: CASSITGRGRLNEKLFF. The CDR3 DNA sequence: TGTGCCAGTAGTATAACAGGTCGGGGACGGCTTAATGAAAAACTGTTTTTT.

V is TRBV5-1 and J is TRBJ2-7, with D unclear. Germline-derived CDR1 and CDR2 are SGHRS and YFSETQ. This CDR3 has 12 residues. V was shortened by 3 bases and J by 4 bases, with 8 bases between the two germline ends. CDR3 DNA: TGCGCCAGCAGCTCACATGCGTACGAGCAGTACTTC. This codes for CASSSHAYEQYF.

This clonotype has a handful of counts. The V call is TRBV29-1, the J call TRBJ1-2; the D is unclear. There are 13 residues in the CDR3. Germline CDR1 SQVTM, CDR2 ANQGSEA. The V gene lost 6 bases and the J gene lost 3 bases, with 14 bases spanning the gap. The CDR3 reads CSVAPRLDYGYTF. The CDR3 DNA reads TGCAGCGTCGCCCCCAGGTTAGACTATGGCTACACCTTC.

The J gene is TRBJ2-5, the V gene TRBV6-1, with no clear D. This CDR3 spans 13 amino acids. Germline loops: CDR1 MNHNS, CDR2 SASEGT. V was shortened by 5 bases and J by 2 bases, with 9 bases between the two germline ends. CDR3 protein: CASSPWRQETQYF. The CDR3, as DNA: TGTGCCAGCAGTCCTTGGCGGCAAGAGACCCAGTACTTC.

This clonotype was recorded a few times. The V gene is TRBV2, the J gene TRBJ2-3, with TRBD1 matching 7 bases. This CDR3 is built from 14 residues. Trimming took 4 bases from V and 6 from J; bases not matched to a gene: 7. The germline CDR1 and CDR2 sequences are SNHLY and FYNNEI. The CDR3 spells CASSGQGPRDTQYF. The CDR3 DNA follows: TGTGCCAGCAGTGGACAGGGCCCCAGGGATACGCAGTATTTT.

This clonotype was recorded at least ten times. The V and J genes are TRBV6-1 and TRBJ1-3; tentatively, D is TRBD1 (5 bases). Looked up from germline, CDR1 is MNHNS and CDR2 is SASEGT. V was clipped by 5 bases and J by 6 bases, with 8 bases between them. The CDR3 has 12 amino acids. The DNA for the CDR3 is TGTGCCAGCAGTACACAGGAAAACACCATATATTTT. Its translation is CASSTQENTIYF.

This clonotype has ten or more counts. The chain recombines TRBV28 with TRBJ1-1; D gene unclear. The CDR3 has 14 residues. V was cut by 3 bases and J by 7 bases, with 15 bases left in between. Germline values: CDR1 MDHEN, CDR2 SYDVKM. CDR3 protein: CASSFSPDIHEAFF. The CDR3 coding sequence is TGTGCCAGCAGTTTCTCACCTGACATCCATGAAGCTTTCTTT.

This chain's CDR3 is CASSLYRGSDTQYF. The CDR3 DNA follows: TGCGCCAGCAGCTTGTACCGAGGCTCAGATACGCAGTATTTT. The genes are TRBV5-1 and TRBJ2-3; no firm D call. From germline, CDR1 is SGHRS and CDR2 YFSETQ. This CDR3 region has 14 residues. Trimming took off 1 base at V and 4 bases at J, with 10 bases between the two ends. Together with reference TRBV5-1 and TRBJ2-3, the CDR3 gives the full variable domain: KAGVTQTPRYLIKTRGQQVTLSCSPISGHRSVSWYQQTPGQGLQFLFEYFSETQRNKGNFPGRFSGRQFSNSRSEMNVSTLELGDSALYLCASSLYRGSDTQYFGPGTRLTVL.

The chain joins TRBV7-2 to TRBJ2-3; possible D gene TRBD2, 6 bases. Germline-derived CDR1 and CDR2 are SGHTA and FQGNSA. With 8 bases removed from V and 2 bases from J, the gap between germline ends came to 20 bases. This CDR3 is built from 16 residues. The CDR3 loop reads CASHLGLAILTDTQYF. Here the CDR3 DNA reads TGTGCCAGCCACCTGGGGCTAGCGATACTCACAGATACGCAGTATTTT.

This clonotype has a count of ten or more. This chain links TRBV6-1 with TRBJ2-1, with D possibly matching TRBD1 (5 bases). The germline V gene has CDR1 MNHNS and CDR2 SASEGT. The CDR3 is made up of 13 amino acids. The V and J ends lost 7 bases and 4 bases respectively, with 11 bases between them. The chain's CDR3 is CASKETGYNEQFF. CDR3 bases: TGTGCCAGCAAGGAAACAGGTTACAATGAGCAGTTCTTC.

This clonotype was seen ten or more times. This chain joins TRBV20-1 and TRBJ1-1, with D possibly TRBD1 on 5 matching bases. Trimming shortened V by 1 base and J by 5 bases, and 17 bases separated the two germline ends. CDR1 DFQATT and CDR2 SNEGSKA come from the germline V gene (reference sequence). This CDR3 is 15 amino acids long. CDR3 in amino acids: CSARGGRGVRTEAFF. The CDR3 bases are TGCAGTGCTAGAGGCGGACGGGGGGTTCGGACTGAAGCTTTCTTT.

About this clonotype itself: A clone one base away is much larger, so this may be a read error. V is TRBV7-2 and J is TRBJ2-1; TRBD1 might be the D (5 bases). The CDR3 is made up of 15 amino acids. Trimming removed 4 bases at V and 10 bases at J, with 20 bases between. The germline gives CDR1 SGHTA, CDR2 FQGNSA. The CDR3 region is CASSYQTVGTREQFF. CDR3 coding DNA: TGTGCCAGCAGCTATCAGACAGTGGGAACTCGGGAGCAGTTCTTC.

This rearrangement joins TRBV5-1 to TRBJ1-6; tentative D call: TRBD1 (5 bases). Germline V gives CDR1 SGHRS, CDR2 YFSETQ. This CDR3 is 14 amino acids long. V lost 5 bases, J lost 7 bases, and 13 bases lay in between. The CDR3 DNA reads TGCGCCAGCAGGGAAGGGACCGAGAATTCACCCCTCCACTTT. Residues: CASREGTENSPLHF.

In its sample, this clonotype was seen many times. This chain uses TRBV10-2 with TRBJ1-1; D ambiguous. From germline, CDR1 is WSHSY and CDR2 SAAADI. V gave up 5 bases and J gave up 3 bases, with 10 bases separating them. This CDR3 region has 13 residues. The chain's CDR3 is CASSPGGHTEAFF. The CDR3 nucleotides are TGCGCCAGCAGTCCGGGAGGCCACACTGAAGCTTTCTTT.

Concerning this clonotype itself: This may be a read error, as it is one base from a much larger clone. The chain joins TRBV5-1 to TRBJ1-2; D unresolved. Germline loops: CDR1 SGHRS, CDR2 YFSETQ. This CDR3 is built from 16 residues. The CDR3: CAISLAAERLDYGYTF. The CDR3 DNA follows: TGCGCCATCAGCTTGGCGGCAGAACGTTTAGACTATGGCTACACCTTC.

This clonotype was detected ten times or more. CDR3 in DNA: TGTGCCAGCGCCATTTCGGACGGAAAAAACATTCAGTACTTC. Amino acids: CASAISDGKNIQYF. The chain combines TRBV2 with TRBJ2-4; no clear D gene. V was shortened by 8 bases and J by 4 bases, with 15 bases between the two germline ends. The CDR3 is 14 residues long. From germline, CDR1 is SNHLY and CDR2 FYNNEI.

The chain joins TRBV29-1 to TRBJ2-1; TRBD2 agrees at 13 bases. Trimming removed 3 bases from V and 2 bases from J; junction bases left unmatched: 7. CDR1 and CDR2 (germline): SQVTM, ANQGSEA. The CDR3 covers 17 residues. CDR3 amino acids: CSVDPRGLAGTYNEQFF. The CDR3, as DNA: TGCAGCGTTGACCCCCGGGGACTAGCGGGAACCTACAATGAGCAGTTCTTC.

In this sample, this clonotype turned up many times. V usage is TRBV20-1 and J usage is TRBJ1-1, with TRBD1 as a possible D gene (6 bases). The V gene lost 2 bases and the J gene lost 1 base, with 11 bases spanning the gap. The CDR3 is 14 residues long. Per the germline V gene, CDR1 is DFQATT and CDR2 is SNEGSKA (reference sequence). CDR3 amino acids: CSARLQGGNTEAFF. In DNA, the CDR3 is TGCAGTGCTAGATTACAGGGTGGGAACACTGAAGCTTTCTTT.

This clonotype was seen at least ten times. The chain has TRBV18 and TRBJ2-5, with D possibly TRBD1 on 6 matching bases. The germline V and J ends were trimmed by 6 bases and 1 base, with 9 bases remaining between them. Per the germline V gene, CDR1 is KGHSH and CDR2 is LQKENI. This CDR3 contains 13 residues. CDR3 in DNA: TGTGCCAGCTCCCAGGGGCTCCAAGAGACCCAGTACTTC. It yields the protein CASSQGLQETQYF.

Ten or more counts support this clonotype. CDR3 amino acids: CSATSRGRTSYEQYF. The CDR3 DNA reads TGCAGTGCTACGTCGCGGGGACGAACCTCCTACGAGCAGTACTTC. J is TRBJ2-7 and V is TRBV20-1; tentative D call: TRBD2 (6 bases). Germline CDR1 is DFQATT and CDR2 is SNEGSKA (reference sequence). V was shortened by 4 bases and J by 0 bases, with 16 bases between the two germline ends. The CDR3 loop spans 15 amino acids.

In its sample, this clonotype was seen many times. This rearrangement joins TRBV19 to TRBJ1-5; D perhaps matches TRBD1 (6 bases). V was trimmed by 6 bases and J by 7 bases, leaving 19 bases between them. The CDR3 is 15 residues long. Germline CDR1 and CDR2: LNHDA and SQIVND (reference sequence). The CDR3 DNA reads as TGTGCCAGTAGCCGAGCAGGGGACCAGGGGCAGCCCCAGCATTTT. This encodes CASSRAGDQGQPQHF.

The chain employs TRBV6-1 and TRBJ2-1; D not certain. The germline CDR1 and CDR2 sequences are MNHNS and SASEGT. V lost 6 bases to trimming and J lost 5 bases, with 23 bases between them. The CDR3 is made up of 17 amino acids. CDR3 nucleotides: TGTGCCAGCAGCTTGGCAGTGGTGGAAGCCGGAAACAATGAGCAGTTCTTC. Its protein product is CASSLAVVEAGNNEQFF.